The 22 T cell receptor beta chains below were found in one sample sequenced in a study of cytomegalovirus exposure and HLA in healthy donors. 13 Jbeta primers and 60 Vbeta primers were used for the PCR. Method: immunoSEQ multiplex PCR; TCRdb's copy keeps in-frame clones and lacks some. The table has approximately 170,000 clones, around 80% seen once. Specimen: PBMCs. These TCRs come from a boy aged 2 to 10 in good health and CMV-seronegative.

The chain carries TRBV6-5 and TRBJ1-1, with D possibly matching TRBD1 (5 bases). The CDR3 consists of 14 residues. Germline V gene sequence: CDR1 MNHEY, CDR2 SVGAGI. Deletions cut 2 bases from V and 5 bases from J, with 12 bases between. In DNA form, the CDR3 reads TGTGCCAGCAGTTACGACAGCGTAAGGACTGAAGCTTTCTTT. It yields the protein CASSYDSVRTEAFF.

As to this clone: The junction departs from the called germline gene at one end, perhaps through a read error. This rearrangement joins TRBV6-1 to TRBJ2-7, with D maybe TRBD2 (6 bases). Germline lookup yields CDR1 MNHNS and CDR2 SASEGT. This CDR3 has 11 residues. The CDR3 sequence: CASIDVGGIVF. The CDR3 nucleotides are TGTGCCAGCATCGATGTCGGAGGGATCGTCTTC.

This clone was counted only a few times. The chain joins TRBV18 to TRBJ2-3; weak D call: TRBD2 (6 bases). CDR3 length: 19 amino acids. Germline V lookup: CDR1 KGHSH, CDR2 LQKENI. Trimming removed 4 bases at V and 1 base at J, with 24 bases between. Here the CDR3 reads CASSLYIRESSPGTDTQYF. The CDR3 DNA is TGTGCCAGCTCACTCTACATCCGGGAGTCCTCCCCGGGCACAGATACGCAGTATTTT.

The chain employs TRBV2 and TRBJ2-5; 9 nucleotides align to TRBD1. V was clipped by 7 bases and J by 4 bases; unmatched bases: 7. Looked up from germline, CDR1 is SNHLY and CDR2 is FYNNEI. CDR3 size: 14 residues. In nucleotides, the CDR3 is TGTGCCAGCACAGACAGGGGGTGGGGAGAGACCCAGTACTTC. Translation gives CASTDRGWGETQYF.

To note about this clone: Other DNA variants within this sample encode the same CDR3. The rearrangement joins TRBV12-5 to TRBJ1-5; 7 bases align to TRBD1. The germline V gene has CDR1 LGHNT and CDR2 FRNRAP. The CDR3 has 17 amino acids. Unmatched junction bases numbered 12, after V lost 5 bases and J lost 2 bases. CDR3 residues: CASGHEGAANGNQPQHF. Written as DNA, the CDR3 is TGTGCTAGTGGTCACGAGGGGGCAGCGAACGGCAATCAGCCCCAGCATTTT.

V usage is TRBV7-8 and J usage is TRBJ1-2, with D possibly being TRBD1 (6 bases). Germline values: CDR1 SGHVS, CDR2 FQNEAQ. The length of the CDR3 is 15 residues. V was trimmed by 4 bases and J by 6 bases, leaving 18 bases between them. The CDR3 is CASSSGTFTLDGYTF. The DNA for the CDR3 is TGTGCCAGCAGCTCCGGGACATTTACCCTCGATGGCTACACCTTC.

This sequence joins TRBV14 and TRBJ2-5, with D uncertain. V was clipped by 1 base and J by 5 bases, with 14 bases between them. The CDR3 totals 15 residues. Germline CDR1 SGHDN, CDR2 FVKESK. The CDR3 loop is CASSQAAKRRETQYF. The DNA of the CDR3 is TGTGCCAGCAGCCAAGCGGCGAAGCGACGGGAGACCCAGTACTTC. Drawing the rest from reference TRBV14 and TRBJ2-5, the complete variable domain is EAGVTQFPSHSVIEKGQTVTLRCDPISGHDNLYWYRRVMGKEIKFLLHFVKESKQDESGMPNNRFLAERTGGTYSTLKVQPAELEDSGVYFCASSQAAKRRETQYFGPGTRLLVL.

This clone was seen only a few times. The chain is built from TRBV9 and TRBJ2-1, with a tentative D call TRBD2 (6 bases). CDR1 is SGDLS and CDR2 is YYNGEE in the germline V gene. The CDR3 is 15 residues long. The V gene lost 7 bases and the J gene lost 7 bases, with 21 bases spanning the gap. The CDR3 here is CASAAAIAEWNEQFF. CDR3 sequence (DNA): TGTGCCAGCGCCGCCGCGATAGCGGAGTGGAATGAGCAGTTCTTC.

This chain uses TRBV5-1 with TRBJ2-3, with 11 bases lining up with TRBD2. Trimming cost V 2 bases and J 5 bases; bases outside gene matches: 7. This CDR3 spans 16 amino acids. The germline V gene encodes CDR1 SGHRS and CDR2 YFSETQ. CDR3 nucleotides: TGCGCCAGCAGCTTCACACTAGCGGGAGTCGGAGATACGCAGTATTTT. It codes for CASSFTLAGVGDTQYF.

V is TRBV7-2 and J is TRBJ2-7; 9 nucleotides align to TRBD1. Losses at the gene ends were 5 bases for V and 2 bases for J; bases not matched to a gene: 4. CDR3 length equals 14 residues. Per the germline V gene, CDR1 is SGHTA and CDR2 is FQGNSA. The CDR3 is CASSPGQGTYEQYF. In DNA, the CDR3 is TGTGCCAGCAGCCCGGGACAGGGCACCTACGAGCAGTACTTC.

This sequence joins TRBV5-4 and TRBJ2-2; TRBD1 matches 8 bases. Germline values: CDR1 SGHNT, CDR2 YYREEE (reference sequence). V lost 4 bases, J lost 3 bases, and 2 bases stayed unmatched. The CDR3 extends over 14 amino acids. The CDR3 loop reads CASSAGQDTGELFF. Here the CDR3 DNA reads TGTGCCAGCAGCGCGGGACAGGACACCGGGGAGCTGTTTTTT.

This clone was seen a few times. This sequence joins TRBV30 and TRBJ1-5; 11 bases are a match to TRBD1. Germline V lookup: CDR1 GTSNPN, CDR2 SVGIG (reference sequence). This CDR3 region has 14 residues. J gave up 9 bases and V 6 bases, and 10 bases lay outside the gene matches. CDR3 sequence: CACSGTGGAWPQHF. As DNA, the CDR3 is TGTGCCTGTTCCGGGACAGGGGGGGCTTGGCCCCAGCATTTT.

The genes are TRBV10-3 and TRBJ1-6; 7 bases align to TRBD1. Germline CDR1 and CDR2: ENHRY and SYGVKD. V shed 8 bases, J shed 2 bases, and the junction held 6 bases outside the gene matches. This CDR3 contains 15 residues. CDR3 residues: CAIRQGDTYNSPLHF. Here the CDR3 DNA reads TGTGCCATCCGACAGGGTGATACCTATAATTCACCCCTCCACTTT.

V and J are TRBV29-1 and TRBJ2-3; 13 nucleotides align to TRBD2. Germline V gene sequence: CDR1 SQVTM, CDR2 ANQGSEA. The CDR3 loop spans 16 amino acids. V dropped 4 bases and J dropped 7; count of bases not matched to a gene: 11. The CDR3 is CSVGFPLAGGGYTQYF. DNA of the CDR3: TGCAGCGTTGGGTTTCCACTAGCGGGGGGGGGCTATACGCAGTATTTT.

The CDR3 coding sequence is TGTGCCAGCCTCCCGGGGGGGCGGATTCAAGAGACCCAGTACTTC. Amino acids: CASLPGGRIQETQYF. The chain joins TRBV6-1 to TRBJ2-5; 8 nucleotides align to TRBD2. V lost 8 bases, J lost 2 bases, and 10 bases stayed unmatched. There are 15 residues in the CDR3. Germline V lookup: CDR1 MNHNS, CDR2 SASEGT.

The genes are TRBV19 and TRBJ1-2; 7 bases match TRBD1. There are 14 residues in the CDR3. CDR1 and CDR2 from the germline V gene are LNHDA and SQIVND (reference sequence). V was clipped by 11 bases and J by 0 bases; unmatched bases: 9. CDR3 sequence: CASSRDSANYGYTF. The CDR3 DNA sequence: TGTGCCTCCTCCCGGGACAGCGCTAACTATGGCTACACCTTC. The full variable domain, in which reference TRBV19 and TRBJ1-2 provide the parts outside the CDR3, is DGGITQSPKYLFRKEGQNVTLSCEQNLNHDAMYWYRQDPGQGLRLIYYSQIVNDFQKGDIAEGYSVSREKKESFPLTVTSAQKNPTAFYLCASSRDSANYGYTFGSGTRLTVV.

The V call is TRBV15, the J call TRBJ2-2; D gene ambiguous. Germline CDR1 and CDR2: LNHNV and YYDKDF (reference sequence). The CDR3 extends over 15 amino acids. The ends were cut back, 8 bases at V and 5 bases at J, with 18 bases in the middle. The chain's CDR3 is CATPGDPTSTGELFF. In DNA, the CDR3 is TGTGCCACCCCTGGAGACCCCACCTCTACCGGGGAGCTGTTTTTT.

J is TRBJ1-2 and V is TRBV27; no firm D call. V was cut by 8 bases and J by 4 bases, with 14 bases left in between. Germline lookup yields CDR1 MNHEY and CDR2 SMNVEV (reference sequence). The CDR3 totals 13 residues. The CDR3 is CASRRAAAYGYTF. The CDR3 DNA follows: TGTGCCAGCCGTAGAGCTGCCGCCTATGGCTACACCTTC.

The V gene is TRBV5-8, the J gene TRBJ1-3; D is unclear. Trimming removed 1 base at V and 1 base at J, with 9 bases between. Germline lookup yields CDR1 SGHTS and CDR2 YDEGEE. This CDR3 spans 15 amino acids. CDR3 sequence (DNA): TGTGCCAGCAGCTTGTATCGGGGTTCTGGAAACACCATATATTTT. The encoded protein is CASSLYRGSGNTIYF.

V and J are TRBV2 and TRBJ2-5; D is possibly TRBD2 (6 bases). The V gene lost 3 bases and the J gene lost 4 bases, with 15 bases spanning the gap. Germline CDR1 and CDR2: SNHLY and FYNNEI. CDR3 size: 15 residues. CDR3 DNA sequence: TGTGCCAGCAGTGAGGGTTGGGGGGAAGGAGAGACCCAGTACTTC. Translating it yields CASSEGWGEGETQYF.

The V gene is TRBV30, the J gene TRBJ1-2; D remains ambiguous. Trimming stripped 0 bases from V and 2 bases from J, with 4 bases between. The CDR3 is 12 residues long. Germline V gene data show CDR1 as GTSNPN and CDR2 as SVGIG (reference sequence). CDR3 nucleotide sequence: TGTGCCTGGAGTGTACGGAACTATGGCTACACCTTC. Its protein product is CAWSVRNYGYTF. The whole variable domain, remainder taken from reference TRBV30 and TRBJ1-2, is SQTIHQWPATLVQPVGSPLSLECTVEGTSNPNLYWYRQAAGRGLQLLFYSVGIGQISSEVPQNLSASRPQDRQFILSSKKLLLSDSGFYLCAWSVRNYGYTFGSGTRLTVV.

The chain uses TRBV5-1 and TRBJ1-1, with a possible D match to TRBD1 (5 bases). The germline V and J ends were trimmed by 8 bases and 0 bases, with 11 bases remaining between them. CDR1 is SGHRS, CDR2 YFSETQ, per germline. This CDR3 spans 13 amino acids. This CDR3 is CASHDRVNTEAFF. The CDR3 region has the DNA TGCGCCAGTCACGACAGAGTGAACACTGAAGCTTTCTTT.